These T cell receptor beta chains were read from a single sample in a study of glioma-infiltrating T cells. MiXCR was run by TCRdb on the multiplex PCR reads, yielding one entry per CDR3 protein. The sample lists fewer than 110,000 distinct CDR3 sequences, under 30% occurring once. The sample taken for sequencing was glioma tissue, nonneoplastic brain tissue, or PBMCs (not recorded which). The receptors come from a human donor with low-grade glioma or glioblastoma, undergoing nonglioma brain surgery, or in good health (not recorded which). Both conserved end residues are part of each CDR3. Each record gives: J gene, V gene, CDR3 protein.

TRBJ1-5 | TRBV18 | CASSPQGGREPQHF
TRBJ1-4 | TRBV28 | CASSLGTGNEKLFF
TRBJ2-3 | TRBV20-1 | CSARDASSPTDTQYF
TRBJ2-2 | TRBV10-3 | CAISDPARGNTGELFF
TRBJ1-4 | TRBV10-3 | CAISEQGTEKLFF
TRBJ2-5 | TRBV20-1 | CSASLVQQETQYF
TRBJ2-3 | TRBV5-1 | CASSSSQDTQYF
TRBJ1-5 | TRBV2 | CASSSDWAYQPQHF
TRBJ2-2 | TRBV6-1 | CASGPDSAANTGELFF
TRBJ1-2 | TRBV19 | CASSIGQGATNYGYTF
TRBJ1-1 | TRBV4-2 | CASSQPADDTLRAFF
TRBJ1-2 | TRBV20-1 | CSDYGTSRGGYTF
TRBJ2-3 | TRBV11-2 | CASRWGQIDTQYF
TRBJ2-5 | TRBV14 | CASSQWGETQYF
TRBJ2-1 | TRBV3-1 | CASSRGTLGYNEQFF
TRBJ2-3 | TRBV7-9 | CASSSSSGESVDTQYF
TRBJ2-3 | TRBV6-2/TRBV6-3 | CASSYSKVSTDTQYF
TRBJ1-1 | TRBV18 | CASPGQRDTEAFF
TRBJ1-1 | TRBV7-2 | CASSLSRRTEAFF
NA | TRBV12-3/TRBV12-4 | CASWGDGQGTYEQYF
TRBJ2-3 | TRBV28 | CASSFRGGSTDTQYF
TRBJ2-3 | TRBV11-1 | CASFLGGTDTQYF
TRBJ2-1 | TRBV19 | CASSDAGPAGIVQFF
TRBJ1-6 | TRBV19 | CASSIEVQLSPLHF
TRBJ1-3 | TRBV2 | CASRGTGGNTIYF
TRBJ1-1 | TRBV10-3 | CAITSTGNTEAFF
TRBJ2-1 | TRBV19 | CASTLGPISFSSYNEQFF
TRBJ2-3 | TRBV6-6 | CASSYSTGGGDTQYF
TRBJ2-5 | TRBV28 | CASREDRAKETQYF
TRBJ1-5 | TRBV20-1 | CSARPGADNQPQHF
TRBJ2-1 | TRBV20-1 | CSAPSGTSGGNEQFF
TRBJ1-5 | TRBV7-8 | CASSPGQGGVEPQHF
TRBJ2-7 | TRBV18 | CASSRGTDSYEQYF
TRBJ1-2 | TRBV5-1 | CASSPGWASNYGYAF
TRBJ1-6 | TRBV27 | CASSLRENSPLHF
TRBJ1-5 | TRBV19 | CASSIAEWQPQHF
TRBJ2-7 | TRBV15 | CATSRDRGPREQYF
TRBJ1-1 | TRBV20-1 | CSAREAGMNTEAFF
TRBJ1-1 | TRBV29-1 | CSVERGRNTEAFF
TRBJ2-7 | TRBV20-1 | CSAPETSGAYEQYF
TRBJ2-5 | TRBV7-3 | CASSPGDYQETQYF
TRBJ2-1 | TRBV28 | CASLTAGVSYNGQFF
TRBJ1-1 | TRBV3-1 | CASSQEMNTEAFF
TRBJ2-7 | TRBV5-1 | CASSQRPGTDNHYEQYF
TRBJ2-1 | TRBV27 | CASSPFRTSVYNEQFF
TRBJ1-1 | TRBV6-1 | CASSAMMNTEAFF
TRBJ2-7 | TRBV7-5 | CISVPEASWTNYEQYF
TRBJ2-1 | TRBV27 | CASSLFGARDEQFF
TRBJ2-1 | TRBV18 | CASSPNGGSYNEQFF
TRBJ1-2 | TRBV15 | CATSRPGVNYGYTF
TRBJ2-5 | TRBV11-2 | CASSLQTGVETQYF
TRBJ2-7 | TRBV4-2 | CASSPSGTSCEQYF
TRBJ1-2 | TRBV29-1 | CSVAAGTNYGYTF
TRBJ1-1 | TRBV7-9 | CASSDYGQLNTEAFF
TRBJ1-2 | TRBV4-2 | CASSSATRPPYGYTF
TRBJ2-3 | TRBV20-1 | CSIYQGGRRDTQYF
TRBJ2-5 | TRBV7-2 | CATNPRASGGQEAQYF
TRBJ1-2 | TRBV19 | CASSARQGYYGYTF
TRBJ1-1 | TRBV11-1 | CASSPSPGRKNTEAFF
TRBJ2-3 | TRBV12-3/TRBV12-4 | CASSTGSSTDTQYF